The sample holds many counts of the clone carrying this T cell receptor (beta chain). Its antigen is currently unknown. This entry comes from a study of T-cell reconstitution after alpha-beta-depleted transplantation in children. For TCRbeta, the library was prepared with unique molecular identifiers. TCRdb re-called the PCR reads with MiXCR, one entry per CDR3 protein. The sample holds about 230,000 distinct CDR3 sequences, roughly a tenth seen once. The germline V gene encodes CDR1 MDHEN and CDR2 SYDVKM. This CDR3 region has 12 residues. The trim removed 9 bases at V and 5 bases at J, leaving 5 bases unmatched. Study-wide results and caveats: Several hundred expanded graft clones reportedly were the source of alpha-beta T cells about two months after transplant. T-cell numbers and diversity one year post-transplant derived largely from freshly generated T cells.

This TCR came from a child younger than two with acute myeloid leukemia, due to receive a stem cell transplant. The chain combines TRBV28 with TRBJ1-2, with 8 bases that match TRBD1. The sample in question was PBMCs, obtained before TCRalphabeta/CD19-depleted stem cell transplant. CDR3 region: CASGQGWYGYTF. CDR3 sequence (DNA): TGTGCCAGTGGACAGGGATGGTATGGCTACACCTTC.